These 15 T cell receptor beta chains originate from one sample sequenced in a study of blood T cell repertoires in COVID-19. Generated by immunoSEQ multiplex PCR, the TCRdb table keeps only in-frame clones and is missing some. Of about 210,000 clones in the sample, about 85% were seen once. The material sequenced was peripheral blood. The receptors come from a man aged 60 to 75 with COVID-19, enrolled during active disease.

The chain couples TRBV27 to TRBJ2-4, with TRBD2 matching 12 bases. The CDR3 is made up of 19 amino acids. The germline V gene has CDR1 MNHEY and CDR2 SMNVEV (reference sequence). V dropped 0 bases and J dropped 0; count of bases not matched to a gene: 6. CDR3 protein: CASSLSLAGGRPAKNIQYF. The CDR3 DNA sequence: TGTGCCAGCAGTTTATCGCTAGCGGGAGGGAGACCAGCCAAAAACATTCAGTACTTC.

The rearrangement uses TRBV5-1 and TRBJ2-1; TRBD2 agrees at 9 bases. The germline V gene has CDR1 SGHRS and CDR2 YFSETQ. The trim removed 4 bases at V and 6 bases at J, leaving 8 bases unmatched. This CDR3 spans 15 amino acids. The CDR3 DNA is TGCGCCAGCAGCGAGGTAGCGGGAGTCCCCAATGAGCAGTTCTTC. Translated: CASSEVAGVPNEQFF.

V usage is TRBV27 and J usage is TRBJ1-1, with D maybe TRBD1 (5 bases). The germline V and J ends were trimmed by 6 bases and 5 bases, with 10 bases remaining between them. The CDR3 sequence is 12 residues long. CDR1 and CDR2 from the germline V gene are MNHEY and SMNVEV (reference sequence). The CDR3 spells CASRQEGTEAFF. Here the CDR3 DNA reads TGTGCCAGCAGACAGGAGGGAACTGAAGCTTTCTTT.

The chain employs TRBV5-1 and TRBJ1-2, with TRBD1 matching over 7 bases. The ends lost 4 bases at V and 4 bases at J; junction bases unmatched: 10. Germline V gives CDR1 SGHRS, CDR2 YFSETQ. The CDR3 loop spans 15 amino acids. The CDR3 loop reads CASSPGLRDSYGYTF. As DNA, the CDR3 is TGCGCCAGCAGCCCGGGACTGCGGGACAGCTATGGCTACACCTTC.

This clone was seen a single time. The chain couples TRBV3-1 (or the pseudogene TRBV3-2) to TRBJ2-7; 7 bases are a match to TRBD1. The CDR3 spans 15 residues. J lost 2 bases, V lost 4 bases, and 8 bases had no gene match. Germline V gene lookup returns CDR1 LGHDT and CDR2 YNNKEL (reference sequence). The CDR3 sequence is CASSLTGQPAYEQYF. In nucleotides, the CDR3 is TGTGCCAGCAGCCTAACGGGACAGCCTGCCTACGAGCAGTACTTC.

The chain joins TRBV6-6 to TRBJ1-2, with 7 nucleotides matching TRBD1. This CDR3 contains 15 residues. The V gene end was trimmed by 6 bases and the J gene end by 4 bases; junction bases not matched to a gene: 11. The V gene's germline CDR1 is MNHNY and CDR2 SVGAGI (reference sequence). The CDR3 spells CASRDAHRGGYGYTF. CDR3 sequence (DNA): TGTGCCAGCAGGGATGCTCACAGGGGTGGCTATGGCTACACCTTC.

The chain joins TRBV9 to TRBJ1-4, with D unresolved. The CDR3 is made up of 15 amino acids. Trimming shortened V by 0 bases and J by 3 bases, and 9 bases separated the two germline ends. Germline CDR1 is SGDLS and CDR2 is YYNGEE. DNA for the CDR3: TGTGCCAGCAGCGTAGGCCAGGATCCTAATGAAAAACTGTTTTTT. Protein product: CASSVGQDPNEKLFF. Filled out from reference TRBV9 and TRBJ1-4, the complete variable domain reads DSGVTQTPKHLITATGQRVTLRCSPRSGDLSVYWYQQSLDQGLQFLIQYYNGEERAKGNILERFSAQQFPDLHSELNLSSLELGDSALYFCASSVGQDPNEKLFFGSGTQLSVL.

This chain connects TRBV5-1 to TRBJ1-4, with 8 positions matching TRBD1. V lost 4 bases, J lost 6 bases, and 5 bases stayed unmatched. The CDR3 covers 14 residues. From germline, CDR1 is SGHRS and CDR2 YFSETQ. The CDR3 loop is CASSPDREYEKLFF. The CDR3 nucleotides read TGCGCCAGCAGCCCGGACAGGGAATATGAAAAACTGTTTTTT.

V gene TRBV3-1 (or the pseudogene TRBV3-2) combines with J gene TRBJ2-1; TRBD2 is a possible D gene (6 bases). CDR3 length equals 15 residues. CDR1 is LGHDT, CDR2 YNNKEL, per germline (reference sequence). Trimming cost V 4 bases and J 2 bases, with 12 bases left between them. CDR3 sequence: CASSRSGRTYNEQFF. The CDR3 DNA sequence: TGTGCCAGCAGCCGAAGCGGGCGAACCTACAATGAGCAGTTCTTC.

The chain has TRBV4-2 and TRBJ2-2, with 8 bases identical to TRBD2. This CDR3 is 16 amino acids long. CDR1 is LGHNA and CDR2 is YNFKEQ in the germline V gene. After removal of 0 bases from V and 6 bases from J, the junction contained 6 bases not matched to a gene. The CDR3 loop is CASSQDASGGSGELFF. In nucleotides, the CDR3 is TGTGCCAGCAGCCAAGATGCAAGCGGGGGCTCCGGGGAGCTGTTTTTT.

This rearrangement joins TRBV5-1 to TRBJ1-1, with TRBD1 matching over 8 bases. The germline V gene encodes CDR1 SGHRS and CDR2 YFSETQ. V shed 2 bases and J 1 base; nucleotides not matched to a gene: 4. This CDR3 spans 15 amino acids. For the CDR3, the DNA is TGCGCCAGCAGCTTAGCAGGGGGCCGGAACACTGAAGCTTTCTTT. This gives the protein CASSLAGGRNTEAFF.

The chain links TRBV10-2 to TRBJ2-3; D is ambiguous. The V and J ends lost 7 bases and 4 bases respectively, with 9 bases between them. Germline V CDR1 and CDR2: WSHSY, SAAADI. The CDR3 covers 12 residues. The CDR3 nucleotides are TGCGCCAGCAAAAGTGTAGCAGATACGCAGTATTTT. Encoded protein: CASKSVADTQYF.

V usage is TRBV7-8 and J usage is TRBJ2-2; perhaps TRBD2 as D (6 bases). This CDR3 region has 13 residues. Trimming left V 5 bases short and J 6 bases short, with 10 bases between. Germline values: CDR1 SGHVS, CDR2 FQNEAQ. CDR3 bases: TGTGCCAGCAGCAGGAGGGTGGCCGGGGAGCTGTTTTTT. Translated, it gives CASSRRVAGELFF.

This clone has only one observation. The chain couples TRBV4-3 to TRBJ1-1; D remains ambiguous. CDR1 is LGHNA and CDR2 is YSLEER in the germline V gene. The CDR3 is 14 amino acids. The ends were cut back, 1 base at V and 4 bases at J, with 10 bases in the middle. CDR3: CASSQAGLTTEAFF. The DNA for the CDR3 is TGCGCCAGCAGCCAAGCCGGGTTGACCACTGAAGCTTTCTTT.

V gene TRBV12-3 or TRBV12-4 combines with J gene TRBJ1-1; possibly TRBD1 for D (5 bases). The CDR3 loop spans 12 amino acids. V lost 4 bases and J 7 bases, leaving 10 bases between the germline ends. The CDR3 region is CASSSYRIEAFF. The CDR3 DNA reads TGTGCCAGCAGTTCTTACAGGATTGAAGCTTTCTTT.